This entry lists 2 T cell receptor beta chains sequenced from one sample in a study of blood T cell repertoires in COVID-19. Measured with immunoSEQ multiplex PCR; TCRdb has only the in-frame clones, and not every one. The sample has about 81,000 clones; about nine tenths are singletons. Sequencing used peripheral blood. The receptors here all came from a man between 65 and 80 years old with active or convalescent COVID-19.

J is TRBJ1-1 and V is TRBV25-1, with D maybe TRBD1 (6 bases). Per the germline V gene, CDR1 is MGHDK and CDR2 is SYGVNS. This CDR3 contains 14 residues. V lost 3 bases and J lost 8, with 16 bases in between. The chain's CDR3 is CASSDPPTGDEAFF. In nucleotides, the CDR3 is TGTGCCAGCAGTGATCCCCCGACAGGAGACGAAGCTTTCTTT.

As DNA, the CDR3 is TGTGCCAGCTCAGATCGCCAACTACAGGGGGAAGGCTACACCTTC. Protein sequence: CASSDRQLQGEGYTF. The chain couples TRBV18 to TRBJ1-2, with 8 positions matching TRBD1. This CDR3 has 15 amino acids. Unmatched junction bases numbered 13, after V lost 5 bases and J lost 8 bases. Germline V lookup: CDR1 KGHSH, CDR2 LQKENI.